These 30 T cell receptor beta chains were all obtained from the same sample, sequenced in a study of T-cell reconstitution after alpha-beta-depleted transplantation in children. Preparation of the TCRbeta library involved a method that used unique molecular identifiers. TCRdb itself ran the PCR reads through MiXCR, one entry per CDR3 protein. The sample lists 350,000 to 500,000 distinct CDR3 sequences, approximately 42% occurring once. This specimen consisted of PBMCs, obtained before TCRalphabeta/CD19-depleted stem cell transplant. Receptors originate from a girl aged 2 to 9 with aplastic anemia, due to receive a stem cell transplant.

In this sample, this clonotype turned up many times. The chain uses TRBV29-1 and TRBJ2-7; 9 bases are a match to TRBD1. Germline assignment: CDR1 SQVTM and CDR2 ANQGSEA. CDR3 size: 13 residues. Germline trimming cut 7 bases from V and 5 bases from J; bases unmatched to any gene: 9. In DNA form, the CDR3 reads TGCAGCGGTCGACAGGGGGTGTTAGACGAGCAGTACTTC. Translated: CSGRQGVLDEQYF.

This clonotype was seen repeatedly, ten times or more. The chain's CDR3 is CASSHQGTTSYEQYF. CDR3 sequence (DNA): TGTGCCAGCAGTCATCAAGGGACTACTTCCTACGAGCAGTACTTC. The chain recombines TRBV12-3 or TRBV12-4 with TRBJ2-7; 7 bases match TRBD2. The CDR3 sequence is 15 residues long. The junction had 8 bases not matched to a gene; V was cut back by 5 bases and J by 1 base.

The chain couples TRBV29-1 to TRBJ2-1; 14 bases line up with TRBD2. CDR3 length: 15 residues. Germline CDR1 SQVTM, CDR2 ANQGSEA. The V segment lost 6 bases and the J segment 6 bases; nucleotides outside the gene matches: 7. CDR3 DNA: TGCAGCGTCGGGACTAGCGGGAGTTTGGTCAATGAGCAGTTCTTC. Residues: CSVGTSGSLVNEQFF.

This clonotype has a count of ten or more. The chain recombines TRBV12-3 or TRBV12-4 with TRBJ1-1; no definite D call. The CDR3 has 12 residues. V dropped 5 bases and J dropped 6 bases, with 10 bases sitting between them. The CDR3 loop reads CASSPGSAEAFF. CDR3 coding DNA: TGTGCCAGCAGTCCCGGTAGTGCTGAAGCTTTCTTT.

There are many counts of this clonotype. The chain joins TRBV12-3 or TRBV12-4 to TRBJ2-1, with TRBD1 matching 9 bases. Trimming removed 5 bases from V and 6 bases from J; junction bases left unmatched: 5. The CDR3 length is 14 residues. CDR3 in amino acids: CASSPRTGVNEQFF. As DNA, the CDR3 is TGTGCCAGCAGTCCCAGGACAGGGGTCAATGAGCAGTTCTTC.

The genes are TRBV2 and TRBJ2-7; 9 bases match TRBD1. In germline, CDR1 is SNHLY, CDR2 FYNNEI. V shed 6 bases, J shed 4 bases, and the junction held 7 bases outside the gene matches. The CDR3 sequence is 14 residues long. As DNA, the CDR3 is TGTGCCAGCAGGAGGGGGACAGGGAGGTACGAGCAGTACTTC. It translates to CASRRGTGRYEQYF.

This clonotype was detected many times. The CDR3 nucleotides read TGCAGTGCTAGTACCCGCGATACGCAGTATTTT. As protein: CSASTRDTQYF. The J gene is TRBJ2-3, the V gene TRBV20-1; D remains ambiguous. Trimming took off 3 bases at V and 6 bases at J, with 7 bases between the two ends. This CDR3 is built from 11 residues. The germline V gene has CDR1 DFQATT and CDR2 SNEGSKA (reference sequence).

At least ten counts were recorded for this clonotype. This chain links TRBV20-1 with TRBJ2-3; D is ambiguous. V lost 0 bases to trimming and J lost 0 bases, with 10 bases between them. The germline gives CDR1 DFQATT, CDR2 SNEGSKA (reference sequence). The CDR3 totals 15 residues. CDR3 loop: CSARDLSSSTDTQYF. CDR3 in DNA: TGCAGTGCTAGAGATTTAAGTTCTAGCACAGATACGCAGTATTTT.

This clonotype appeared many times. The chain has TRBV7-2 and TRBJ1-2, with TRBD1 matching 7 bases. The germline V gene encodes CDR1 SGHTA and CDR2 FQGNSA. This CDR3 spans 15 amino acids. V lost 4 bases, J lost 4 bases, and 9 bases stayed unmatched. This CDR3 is CASSWKGDSGYGYTF. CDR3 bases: TGTGCCAGCAGCTGGAAGGGGGACAGTGGCTATGGCTACACCTTC.

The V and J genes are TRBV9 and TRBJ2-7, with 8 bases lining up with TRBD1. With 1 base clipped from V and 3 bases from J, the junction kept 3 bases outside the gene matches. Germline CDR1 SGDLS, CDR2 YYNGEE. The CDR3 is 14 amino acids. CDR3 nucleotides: TGTGCCAGCAGCGTAACAGGGGGACACTACGAGCAGTACTTC. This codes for CASSVTGGHYEQYF.

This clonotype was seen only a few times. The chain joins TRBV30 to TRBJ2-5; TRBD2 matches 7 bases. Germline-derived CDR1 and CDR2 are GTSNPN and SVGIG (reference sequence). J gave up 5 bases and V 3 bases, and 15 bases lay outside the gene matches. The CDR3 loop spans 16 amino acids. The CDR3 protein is CAWSPGGGGIRETQYF. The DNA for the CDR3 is TGTGCCTGGAGCCCCGGCGGGGGAGGCATTCGGGAGACCCAGTACTTC.

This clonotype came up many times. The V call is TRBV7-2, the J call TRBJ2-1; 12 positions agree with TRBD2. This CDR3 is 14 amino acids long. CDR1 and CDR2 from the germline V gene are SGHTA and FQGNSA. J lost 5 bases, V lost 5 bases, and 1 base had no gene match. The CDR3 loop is CASSRTSGDNEQFF. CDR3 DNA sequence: TGTGCCAGCAGCCGGACTAGCGGGGACAATGAGCAGTTCTTC.

The CDR3 loop reads CASSADYPCEQFF. For the CDR3, the DNA is TGCGCCAGCAGCGCCGACTACCCCTGTGAGCAGTTCTTC. The chain carries TRBV5-1 and TRBJ2-1; weak D call: TRBD2 (5 bases). V lost 4 bases to trimming and J lost 9 bases, with 14 bases between them. The CDR3 is 13 amino acids. The V gene's germline CDR1 is SGHRS and CDR2 YFSETQ.

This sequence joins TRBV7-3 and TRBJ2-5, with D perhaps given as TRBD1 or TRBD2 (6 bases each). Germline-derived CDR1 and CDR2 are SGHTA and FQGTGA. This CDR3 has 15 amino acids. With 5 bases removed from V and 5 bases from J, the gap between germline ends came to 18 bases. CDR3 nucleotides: TGTGCCAGCAGCCTATTTGGGGGGCCCCGGGAGACCCAGTACTTC. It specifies CASSLFGGPRETQYF.

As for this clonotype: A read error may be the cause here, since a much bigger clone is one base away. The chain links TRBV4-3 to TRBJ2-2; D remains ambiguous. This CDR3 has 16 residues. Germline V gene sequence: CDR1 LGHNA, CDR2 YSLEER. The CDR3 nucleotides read TGCCCCAGCAGCCAAGATGGGCCCGGCCCCACCGGGGAGCTGTTTTTT. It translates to CPSSQDGPGPTGELFF.

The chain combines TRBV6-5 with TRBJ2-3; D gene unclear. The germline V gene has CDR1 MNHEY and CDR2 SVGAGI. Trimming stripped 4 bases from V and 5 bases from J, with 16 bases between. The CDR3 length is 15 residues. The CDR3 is CASSSTRRPIDTQYF. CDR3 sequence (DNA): TGTGCCAGCAGTTCTACCAGACGCCCCATAGATACGCAGTATTTT.

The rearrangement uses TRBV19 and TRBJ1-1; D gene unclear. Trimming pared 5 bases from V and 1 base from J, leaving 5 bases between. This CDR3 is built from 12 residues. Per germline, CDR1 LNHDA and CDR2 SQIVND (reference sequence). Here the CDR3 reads CASSVWNTEAFF. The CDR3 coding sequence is TGTGCCAGTAGTGTCTGGAACACTGAAGCTTTCTTT.

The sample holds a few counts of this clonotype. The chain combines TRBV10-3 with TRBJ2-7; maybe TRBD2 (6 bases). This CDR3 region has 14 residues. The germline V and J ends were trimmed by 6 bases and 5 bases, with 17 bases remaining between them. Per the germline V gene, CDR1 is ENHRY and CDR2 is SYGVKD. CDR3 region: CAIRRDSQTHEQYF. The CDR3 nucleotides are TGTGCCATCAGGCGGGACTCCCAAACCCACGAGCAGTACTTC.

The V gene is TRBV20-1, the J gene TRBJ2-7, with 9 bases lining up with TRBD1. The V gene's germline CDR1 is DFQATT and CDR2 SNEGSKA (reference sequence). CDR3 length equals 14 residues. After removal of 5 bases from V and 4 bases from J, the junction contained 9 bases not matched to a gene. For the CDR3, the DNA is TGCAGTGCTCCACTGGGTGGGACAGGGTACGAGCAGTACTTC. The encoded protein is CSAPLGGTGYEQYF.

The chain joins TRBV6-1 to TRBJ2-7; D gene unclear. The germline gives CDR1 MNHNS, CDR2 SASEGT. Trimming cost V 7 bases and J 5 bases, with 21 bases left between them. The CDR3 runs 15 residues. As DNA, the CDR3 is TGTGCCAGCATCCTAATAACCCCATGGGGTCACGAGCAGTACTTC. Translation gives CASILITPWGHEQYF.

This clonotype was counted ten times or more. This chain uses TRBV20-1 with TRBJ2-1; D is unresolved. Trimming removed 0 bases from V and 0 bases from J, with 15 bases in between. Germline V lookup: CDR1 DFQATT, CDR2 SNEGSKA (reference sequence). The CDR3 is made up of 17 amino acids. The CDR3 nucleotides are TGCAGTGCTAGAGATTTAGTCGGCGGAAGCTCCTACAATGAGCAGTTCTTC. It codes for CSARDLVGGSSYNEQFF.

Written as DNA, the CDR3 is TGCAGTGCTAGAGATGAGGCTAGCGGGATCTACTCCTACGAGCAGTACTTC. It specifies CSARDEASGIYSYEQYF. This rearrangement joins TRBV20-1 to TRBJ2-7, with TRBD2 identical over 9 bases. The V and J ends lost 0 bases and 0 bases, in that order; junction bases with no gene match: 9. From germline, CDR1 is DFQATT and CDR2 SNEGSKA (reference sequence). This CDR3 comprises 17 residues.

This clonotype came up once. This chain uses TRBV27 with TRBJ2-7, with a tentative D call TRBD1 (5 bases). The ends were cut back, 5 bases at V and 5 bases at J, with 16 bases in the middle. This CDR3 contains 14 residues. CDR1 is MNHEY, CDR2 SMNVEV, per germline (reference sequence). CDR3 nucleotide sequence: TGTGCCAGCAGTCCACCGACAGCGCCGAACGAGCAGTACTTC. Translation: CASSPPTAPNEQYF.

The CDR3 protein is CSASRQETQYF. The CDR3 coding sequence is TGCAGTGCTAGTAGGCAGGAGACCCAGTACTTC. This chain links TRBV20-1 with TRBJ2-5; D is uncertain. Germline values: CDR1 DFQATT, CDR2 SNEGSKA (reference sequence). The V gene lost 3 bases and the J gene lost 5 bases, with 7 bases spanning the gap. This CDR3 is 11 amino acids long.

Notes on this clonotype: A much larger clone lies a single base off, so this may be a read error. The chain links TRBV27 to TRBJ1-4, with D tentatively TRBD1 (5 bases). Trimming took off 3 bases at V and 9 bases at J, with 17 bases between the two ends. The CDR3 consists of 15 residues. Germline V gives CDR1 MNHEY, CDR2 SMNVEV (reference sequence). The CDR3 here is CASSLRGLRDKKLFF. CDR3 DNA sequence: TGTGCCAGCAGTTTGAGGGGACTAAGGGATAAAAAACTGTTTTTT.

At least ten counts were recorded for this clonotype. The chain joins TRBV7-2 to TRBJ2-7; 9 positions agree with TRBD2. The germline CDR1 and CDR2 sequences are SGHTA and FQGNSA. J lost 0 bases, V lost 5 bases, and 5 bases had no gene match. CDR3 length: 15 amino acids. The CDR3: CASSGWTSDSYEQYF. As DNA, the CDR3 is TGTGCCAGCAGCGGTTGGACTAGCGACTCCTACGAGCAGTACTTC.

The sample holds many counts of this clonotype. The CDR3 bases are TGCGCCAGCAGAAGACTCACAGATACGCAGTATTTT. The encoded protein is CASRRLTDTQYF. The chain couples TRBV5-1 to TRBJ2-3; D unresolved. The V gene's germline CDR1 is SGHRS and CDR2 YFSETQ. Trimming took off 5 bases at V and 2 bases at J, with 6 bases between the two ends. This CDR3 has 12 amino acids.

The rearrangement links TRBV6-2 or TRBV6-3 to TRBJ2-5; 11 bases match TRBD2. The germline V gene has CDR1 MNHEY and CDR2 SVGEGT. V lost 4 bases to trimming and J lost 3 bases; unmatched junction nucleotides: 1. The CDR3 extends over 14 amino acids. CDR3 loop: CASSSLAGEETQYF. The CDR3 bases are TGTGCCAGCAGTTCACTAGCGGGAGAAGAGACCCAGTACTTC.

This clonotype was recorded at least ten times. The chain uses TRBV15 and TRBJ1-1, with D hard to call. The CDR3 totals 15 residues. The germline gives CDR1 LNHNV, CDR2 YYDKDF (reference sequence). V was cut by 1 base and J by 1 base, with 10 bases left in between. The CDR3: CATSRGRPSNTEAFF. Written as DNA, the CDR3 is TGTGCCACCAGCAGAGGCCGGCCTTCGAACACTGAAGCTTTCTTT.

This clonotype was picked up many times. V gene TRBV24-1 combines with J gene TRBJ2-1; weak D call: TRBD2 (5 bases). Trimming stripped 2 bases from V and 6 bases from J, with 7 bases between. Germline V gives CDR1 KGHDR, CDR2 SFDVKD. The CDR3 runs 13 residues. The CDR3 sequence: CATSDSTSNEQFF. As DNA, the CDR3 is TGTGCCACCAGTGATTCCACTAGCAATGAGCAGTTCTTC.